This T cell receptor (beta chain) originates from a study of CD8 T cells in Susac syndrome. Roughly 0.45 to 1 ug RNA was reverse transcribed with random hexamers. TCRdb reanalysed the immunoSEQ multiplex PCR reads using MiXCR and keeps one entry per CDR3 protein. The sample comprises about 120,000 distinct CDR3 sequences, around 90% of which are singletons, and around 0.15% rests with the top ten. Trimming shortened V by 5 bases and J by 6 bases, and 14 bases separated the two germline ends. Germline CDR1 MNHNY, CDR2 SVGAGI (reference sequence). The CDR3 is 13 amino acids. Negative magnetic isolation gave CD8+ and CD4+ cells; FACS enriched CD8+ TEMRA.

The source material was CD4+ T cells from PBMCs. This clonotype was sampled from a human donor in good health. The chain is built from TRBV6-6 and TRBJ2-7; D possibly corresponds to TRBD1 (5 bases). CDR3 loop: CASSRSGSGEQYF. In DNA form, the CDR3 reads TGTGCCAGCAGTCGATCAGGGTCTGGCGAGCAGTACTTC.